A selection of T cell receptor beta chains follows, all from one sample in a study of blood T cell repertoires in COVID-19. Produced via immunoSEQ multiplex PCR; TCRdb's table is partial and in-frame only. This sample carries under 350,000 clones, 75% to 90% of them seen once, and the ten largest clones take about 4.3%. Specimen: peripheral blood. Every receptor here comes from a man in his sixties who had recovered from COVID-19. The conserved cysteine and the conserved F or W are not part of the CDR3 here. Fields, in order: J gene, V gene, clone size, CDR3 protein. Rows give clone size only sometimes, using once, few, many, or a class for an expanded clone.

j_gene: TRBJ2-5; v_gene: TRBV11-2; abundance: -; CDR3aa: ASSFPSGAETQY
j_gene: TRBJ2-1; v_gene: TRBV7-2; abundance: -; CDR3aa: ASSLVFRSQQF
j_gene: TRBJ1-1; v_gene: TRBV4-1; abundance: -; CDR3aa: ASSQEWGASSNTEAF
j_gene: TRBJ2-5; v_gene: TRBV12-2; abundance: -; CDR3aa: ASRFQREAEETQY
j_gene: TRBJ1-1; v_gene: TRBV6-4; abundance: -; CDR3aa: ASSAGELVGRLQAF
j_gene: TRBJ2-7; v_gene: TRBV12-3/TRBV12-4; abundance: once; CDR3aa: ASSRGQGYEQY
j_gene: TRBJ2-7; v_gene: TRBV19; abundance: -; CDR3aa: ASSMTSGRAYEQY
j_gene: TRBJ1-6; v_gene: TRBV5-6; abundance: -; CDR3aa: ASSFGQANSPLH
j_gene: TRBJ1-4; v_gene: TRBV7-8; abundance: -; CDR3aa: ASSLRRLQGNEKLF
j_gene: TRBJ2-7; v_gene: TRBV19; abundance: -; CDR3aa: ASTGGALRDEQY
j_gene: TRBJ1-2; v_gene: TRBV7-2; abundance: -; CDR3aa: ASSLGGAQTVNYGYT
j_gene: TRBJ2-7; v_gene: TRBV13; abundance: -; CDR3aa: ASSFTLRSYEQY
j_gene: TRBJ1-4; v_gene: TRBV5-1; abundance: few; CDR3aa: ASRMGQPNEKLF
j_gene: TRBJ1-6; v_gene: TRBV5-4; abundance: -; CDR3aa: ASSLAGRVDTGNSPLH
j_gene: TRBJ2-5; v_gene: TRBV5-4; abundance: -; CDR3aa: ASSPGTAKETQY
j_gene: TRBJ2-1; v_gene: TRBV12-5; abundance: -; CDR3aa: ASGWTSGNYNEQF
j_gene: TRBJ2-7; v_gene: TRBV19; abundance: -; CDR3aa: ASSIILTSNEQY
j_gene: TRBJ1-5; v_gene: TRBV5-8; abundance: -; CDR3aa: ASSLLDRDNQPQH
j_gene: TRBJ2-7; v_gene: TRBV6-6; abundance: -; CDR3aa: ASSYSRTSDEQY
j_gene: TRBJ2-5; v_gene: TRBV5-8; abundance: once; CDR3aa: ASSPAGFLGAVKTQY
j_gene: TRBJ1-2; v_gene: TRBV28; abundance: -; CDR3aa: ASSLIPQYGYT
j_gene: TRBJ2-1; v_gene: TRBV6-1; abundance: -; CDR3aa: ASRETSGGSYNEQF
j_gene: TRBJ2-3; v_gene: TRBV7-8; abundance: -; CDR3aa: ASSLAGGPSDTQY
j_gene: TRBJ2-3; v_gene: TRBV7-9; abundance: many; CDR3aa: ATLAGGSTDTQY
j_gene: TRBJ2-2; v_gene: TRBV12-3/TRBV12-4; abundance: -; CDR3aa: ASSLRGSGELF
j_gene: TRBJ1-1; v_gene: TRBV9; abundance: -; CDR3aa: ASSVDTGGTEAF
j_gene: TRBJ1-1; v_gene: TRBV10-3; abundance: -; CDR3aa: AISEVVANTEAF
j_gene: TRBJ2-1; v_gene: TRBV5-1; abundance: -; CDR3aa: ASRLTSGGSYNEQF
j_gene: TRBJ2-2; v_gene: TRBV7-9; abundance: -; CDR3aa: ASSLGAAGRTNTGELF
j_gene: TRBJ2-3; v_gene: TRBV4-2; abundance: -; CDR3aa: ASSQVTGTDTQY
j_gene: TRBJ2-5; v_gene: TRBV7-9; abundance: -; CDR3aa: ASSRREGRMETQY
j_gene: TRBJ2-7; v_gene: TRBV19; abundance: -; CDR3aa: ASSIDHGRASYEQY
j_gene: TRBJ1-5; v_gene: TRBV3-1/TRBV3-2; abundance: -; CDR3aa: ASSQTRDIGQPQH
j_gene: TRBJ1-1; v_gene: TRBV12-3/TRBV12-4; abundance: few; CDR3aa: ASSTYSEAF
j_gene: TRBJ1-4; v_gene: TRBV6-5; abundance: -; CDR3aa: ASRNDRGRNEKLF
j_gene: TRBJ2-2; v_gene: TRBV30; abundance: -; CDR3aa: AWSGRNTGELF
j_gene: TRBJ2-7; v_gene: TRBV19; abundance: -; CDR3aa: ASSERYGVDEQY
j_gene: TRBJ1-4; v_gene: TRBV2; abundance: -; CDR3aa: ASSLAGGIREKLF
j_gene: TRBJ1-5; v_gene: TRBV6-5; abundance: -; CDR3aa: ASKRDTGGGRPQH
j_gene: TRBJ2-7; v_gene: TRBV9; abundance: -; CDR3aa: ASSVGSASYEQY
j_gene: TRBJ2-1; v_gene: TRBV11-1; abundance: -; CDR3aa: ASSVSGSSYNEQF
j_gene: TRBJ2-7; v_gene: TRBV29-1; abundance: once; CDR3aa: SVQPIAGVFDEQY
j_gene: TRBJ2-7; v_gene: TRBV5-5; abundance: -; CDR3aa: ASSFPPDLTDSSYEQY
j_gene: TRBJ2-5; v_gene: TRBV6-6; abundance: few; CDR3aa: ASSTLQGAGETQY
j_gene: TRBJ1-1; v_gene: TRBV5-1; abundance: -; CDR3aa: ASSTPGQGFAEAF
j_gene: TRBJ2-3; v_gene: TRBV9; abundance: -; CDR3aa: ASSVDRGKSDTQY
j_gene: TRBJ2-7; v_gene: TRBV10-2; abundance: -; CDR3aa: ASSESQGWGRANEQY
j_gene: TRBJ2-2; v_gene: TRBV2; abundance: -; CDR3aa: ASSTISGELF
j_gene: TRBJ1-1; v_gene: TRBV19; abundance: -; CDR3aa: ASSVQGAGAEAF